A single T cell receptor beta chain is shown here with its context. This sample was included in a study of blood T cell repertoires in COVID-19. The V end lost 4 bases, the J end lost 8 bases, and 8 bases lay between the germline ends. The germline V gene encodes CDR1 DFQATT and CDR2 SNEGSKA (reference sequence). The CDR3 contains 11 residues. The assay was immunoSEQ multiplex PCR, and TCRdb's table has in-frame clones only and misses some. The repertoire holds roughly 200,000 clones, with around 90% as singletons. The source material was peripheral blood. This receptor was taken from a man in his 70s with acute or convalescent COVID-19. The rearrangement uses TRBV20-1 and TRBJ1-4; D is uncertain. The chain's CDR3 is CSAIFGEKLFF. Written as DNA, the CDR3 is TGCAGTGCTATATTCGGGGAAAAACTGTTTTTT.